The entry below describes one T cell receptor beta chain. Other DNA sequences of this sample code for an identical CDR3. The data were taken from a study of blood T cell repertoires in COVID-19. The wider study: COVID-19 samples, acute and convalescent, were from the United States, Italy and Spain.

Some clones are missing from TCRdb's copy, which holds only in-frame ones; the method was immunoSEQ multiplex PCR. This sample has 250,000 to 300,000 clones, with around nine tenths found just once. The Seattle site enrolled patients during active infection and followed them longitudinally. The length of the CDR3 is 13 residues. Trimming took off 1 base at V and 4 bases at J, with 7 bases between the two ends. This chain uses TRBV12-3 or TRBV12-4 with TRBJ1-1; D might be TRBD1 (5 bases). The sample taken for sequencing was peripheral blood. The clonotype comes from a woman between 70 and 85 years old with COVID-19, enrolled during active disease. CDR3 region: CASSLGGGTEAFF. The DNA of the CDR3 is TGTGCCAGCAGTTTAGGGGGCGGCACTGAAGCTTTCTTT.